This T cell receptor beta chain was identified in a study of blood T cell repertoires in COVID-19. The overall study: T cells, B-cell-depleted T cells, or PBMCs provided the cDNA or gDNA that served as material.

Germline V gives CDR1 MNHNS, CDR2 SASEGT. The CDR3 loop spans 13 amino acids. Trimming stripped 3 bases from V and 0 bases from J, with 3 bases between. Measured with immunoSEQ multiplex PCR; TCRdb has only the in-frame clones, and not every one. The sample contains some 19,000 clones, roughly 85% of which appear only once. The clonotype originates from an elderly man with acute or convalescent COVID-19. The specimen was peripheral blood. The chain has TRBV6-1 and TRBJ1-5; D gene ambiguous. In nucleotides, the CDR3 is TGTGCCAGCAGTGATTATAGCAATCAGCCCCAGCATTTT. As protein: CASSDYSNQPQHF.